Below, one T cell receptor (beta chain) is given with its context. Antigen unknown. The data stem from a study of shared clonotypes between healthy human individuals. Study-wide results and limits: When compared with the clonotypes that were shared by all four sorted-subset donors, the non-shared clonotypes turned out to have lower generation probabilities.

Deletions cut 1 base from V and 5 bases from J, with 14 bases between. In germline, CDR1 is SEHNR, CDR2 FQNEAQ (reference sequence). The CDR3 has 16 amino acids. Positively selected for CCR7, the CD45RO-negative cells used as naive CD8 cells excluded terminally differentiated effector memory CD45RA+ cells. TCRdb's copy holds only in-frame clones and misses some; the assay was immunoSEQ multiplex PCR. In the table there are about 590,000 clones, 95% of which are singletons. This chain joins TRBV7-9 and TRBJ2-2, with D uncertain. The sequenced sample was naive CD8+ T cells sorted from blood. The clonotype was recovered from a woman aged 30 to 39 in good health. For the CDR3, the DNA is TGTGCCAGCAGCTTAGTACATCGACTTGTAACCGGGGAGCTGTTTTTT. Translated: CASSLVHRLVTGELFF.